The 23 T cell receptor beta chains below come from one sample, sequenced in a study of persistence of HIV-infected CD4 T cells. These TCRs' antigens remain unknown. The libraries were made with immunoSEQ version 4 in survey mode. Profiled with immunoSEQ multiplex PCR; TCRdb holds only in-frame clones, not every one. The repertoire holds some 14,000 clones, with under 70% as singletons. Overlapping HIV-1 Gag 15-mer peptides at about 1 ug per peptide per mL were used. CD4+ T cells upregulating both CD40 ligand and CD69 were sorted as responding cells. This material consisted of CD4+ T cells sorted from PBMCs after roughly 18-hour stimulation, taken from a patient who received antiretroviral therapy. The receptors come from an adult man with HIV who was CMV-seropositive.

The chain recombines TRBV10-2 with TRBJ1-2; no firm D call. The V gene lost 3 bases and the J gene lost 8 bases, with 10 bases spanning the gap. The CDR3 spans 12 residues. Germline CDR1 is WSHSY and CDR2 is SAAADI. The CDR3 sequence: CASSEVLKGYTF. In DNA, the CDR3 is TGCGCCAGCAGTGAAGTTTTAAAAGGCTACACCTTC.

This chain uses TRBV6-5 with TRBJ2-1; perhaps TRBD2 as D (5 bases). Trimming pared 7 bases from V and 12 bases from J, leaving 19 bases between. Germline values: CDR1 MNHEY, CDR2 SVGAGI. The CDR3 totals 13 residues. CDR3 bases: TGTGCCAGCAAACCCGAAGACGGGAAATGGCAGTTCTTC. Translated: CASKPEDGKWQFF.

V is TRBV3-1 (or the pseudogene TRBV3-2) and J is TRBJ2-1; 9 bases are a match to TRBD2. This CDR3 contains 19 residues. Per the germline V gene, CDR1 is LGHDT and CDR2 is YNNKEL (reference sequence). The ends lost 0 bases at V and 2 bases at J; junction bases unmatched: 11. The CDR3 DNA reads as TGTGCCAGCAGCCAAGATCATAGAAGCGGGGGGACTCCCTACAATGAGCAGTTCTTC. Its translation: CASSQDHRSGGTPYNEQFF.

This sequence joins TRBV5-6 and TRBJ2-2; 8 bases align to TRBD1. J lost 5 bases, V lost 1 base, and 7 bases had no gene match. The CDR3 runs 16 residues. Germline lookup yields CDR1 SGHDT and CDR2 YYEEEE. The CDR3 DNA sequence: TGTGCCAGCAGCTTGTATCGGAGACAGGGGACCGGGGAGCTGTTTTTT. Translation: CASSLYRRQGTGELFF.

The J gene is TRBJ2-1, the V gene TRBV12-3 or TRBV12-4; D is unclear. Deletions cut 3 bases from V and 4 bases from J, with 7 bases between. The CDR3 length is 13 residues. The CDR3 DNA reads as TGTGCCAGCAGTTTGCAACTATACAATGAGCAGTTCTTC. Translating it yields CASSLQLYNEQFF.

The chain couples TRBV30 to TRBJ2-7; D is perhaps TRBD1 or TRBD2 (5 bases each). The CDR3 spans 16 residues. V lost 3 bases to trimming and J lost 7 bases, with 25 bases between them. Germline V lookup: CDR1 GTSNPN, CDR2 SVGIG (reference sequence). The chain's CDR3 is CAWREPRQYFSGEQYF. CDR3 in DNA: TGTGCCTGGAGAGAACCCAGACAGTACTTCTCGGGGGAGCAGTACTTC.

The V and J genes are TRBV10-3 and TRBJ2-1, with D perhaps matching TRBD1 (5 bases). V lost 0 bases and J 15 bases, leaving 18 bases between the germline ends. The germline V gene has CDR1 ENHRY and CDR2 SYGVKD. The CDR3 has 14 residues. CDR3 residues: CAISESTQQGRVFF. CDR3 nucleotides: TGTGCCATCAGTGAGTCTACCCAGCAGGGTCGCGTGTTCTTC.

V gene TRBV28 combines with J gene TRBJ2-1; 7 bases fit TRBD2. The junction had 10 bases not matched to a gene; V was cut back by 5 bases and J by 6 bases. In germline, CDR1 is MDHEN, CDR2 SYDVKM. This CDR3 spans 15 amino acids. The CDR3 reads CASSPGGGKRNEQFF. The CDR3 DNA follows: TGTGCCAGCAGTCCCGGGGGAGGGAAGCGCAATGAGCAGTTCTTC.

The rearrangement uses TRBV24-1 and TRBJ1-1; 8 bases agree with TRBD1. The ends lost 10 bases at V and 1 base at J; junction bases unmatched: 4. The CDR3 spans 13 residues. Looked up from germline, CDR1 is KGHDR and CDR2 is SFDVKD. The CDR3: CATRQGSNTEAFF. The CDR3 DNA reads TGTGCCACGAGACAGGGGTCGAACACTGAAGCTTTCTTT.

V usage is TRBV19 and J usage is TRBJ1-1; 10 bases line up with TRBD1. The junction had 6 bases not matched to a gene; V was cut back by 5 bases and J by 0 bases. Looked up from germline, CDR1 is LNHDA and CDR2 is SQIVND (reference sequence). The CDR3 spans 16 residues. In DNA form, the CDR3 reads TGTGCCAGTAGTCCGGGGGACAGGGGAATGAACACTGAAGCTTTCTTT. It is translated as CASSPGDRGMNTEAFF.

This clone was picked up one time. This chain links TRBV7-3 with TRBJ2-7; D is possibly TRBD1 or TRBD2 (5 bases each). Germline V lookup: CDR1 SGHTA, CDR2 FQGTGA. The CDR3 totals 13 residues. V was clipped by 5 bases and J by 3 bases, with 11 bases between them. The CDR3 nucleotides read TGTGCCAGCAGCCCCGGGACGGTCTACGAGCAGTACTTC. Translating it yields CASSPGTVYEQYF.

The CDR3 DNA reads TGTGCCAGCTCACCCGACAGGGTGAACACTGAAGCTTTCTTT. Translated: CASSPDRVNTEAFF. The V gene is TRBV18, the J gene TRBJ1-1; 7 bases line up with TRBD1. The V and J ends lost 3 bases and 0 bases, in that order; junction bases with no gene match: 1. The CDR3 spans 14 residues. Germline V gene sequence: CDR1 KGHSH, CDR2 LQKENI. Full variable domain (remainder filled in from reference TRBV18 and TRBJ1-1): NAGVMQNPRHLVRRRGQEARLRCSPMKGHSHVYWYRQLPEEGLKFMVYLQKENIIDESGMPKERFSAEFPKEGPSILRIQQVVRGDSAAYFCASSPDRVNTEAFFGQGTRLTVV.

This rearrangement joins TRBV5-1 to TRBJ2-7; 8 nucleotides match TRBD1. Trimming removed 0 bases from V and 4 bases from J; junction bases left unmatched: 6. CDR1 and CDR2 from the germline V gene are SGHRS and YFSETQ. This CDR3 has 15 residues. CDR3 DNA: TGCGCCAGCAGCTTGGGCGGGACAGGACAATACGAGCAGTACTTC. Its translation: CASSLGGTGQYEQYF.

This clone is termed medium-sized (0.01 to 0.1%). The chain's CDR3 is CASSLYARSATGAYGYTF. The DNA for the CDR3 is TGTGCCAGCAGCTTGTACGCTCGCAGCGCGACTGGGGCCTATGGCTACACCTTC. V is TRBV5-6 and J is TRBJ1-2, with a tentative D call TRBD1 (5 bases). Germline CDR1 SGHDT, CDR2 YYEEEE. This CDR3 region has 18 residues. Trimming cost V 1 base and J 4 bases, with 23 bases left between them.

This clone turned up a few times. This chain uses TRBV18 with TRBJ1-1; 7 bases line up with TRBD1. Germline CDR1 is KGHSH and CDR2 is LQKENI. Trimming cost V 0 bases and J 6 bases; bases outside gene matches: 4. There are 14 residues in the CDR3. The CDR3, as DNA: TGTGCCAGCTCACCACCGACAGGGATAGCTGAAGCTTTCTTT. This gives the protein CASSPPTGIAEAFF.

The chain carries TRBV3-1 (or the pseudogene TRBV3-2) and TRBJ1-5, with D possibly TRBD1 on 5 matching bases. The CDR3 consists of 19 residues. Per the germline V gene, CDR1 is LGHDT and CDR2 is YNNKEL (reference sequence). V lost 0 bases to trimming and J lost 1 base, with 19 bases between them. The CDR3 is CASSQESRQKVGSNQPQHF. The CDR3 DNA reads as TGTGCCAGCAGCCAAGAATCACGACAGAAGGTAGGGAGCAATCAGCCCCAGCATTTT.

The CDR3 DNA sequence: TGCGCCAGCAGCCAACGAGGAGCGGACATCTCCTACAATGAGCAGTTCTTC. Translating it yields CASSQRGADISYNEQFF. This sequence joins TRBV4-1 and TRBJ2-1; either TRBD1 or TRBD2 may fit D (5 bases each). This CDR3 is built from 17 residues. V was trimmed by 2 bases and J by 0 bases, leaving 14 bases between them. Germline V gene sequence: CDR1 MGHRA, CDR2 YSYEKL.

This clone came up a few times. The V and J genes are TRBV7-3 and TRBJ1-2; D is uncertain. Germline V gene sequence: CDR1 SGHTA, CDR2 FQGTGA. CDR3 length: 16 amino acids. The V and J ends lost 1 base and 3 bases respectively, with 15 bases between them. CDR3 DNA sequence: TGTGCCAGCAGCTTAAAGTCGGGCGGTGCCGACTATGGCTACACCTTC. Translation: CASSLKSGGADYGYTF.

The rearrangement uses TRBV11-1 and TRBJ2-5; tentative D call: TRBD2 (6 bases). V dropped 1 base and J dropped 5 bases, with 17 bases sitting between them. This CDR3 is 16 amino acids long. Germline CDR1 and CDR2: SGHAT and FQDESV (reference sequence). The CDR3 region is CASSLESWASVETQYF. The DNA of the CDR3 is TGTGCCAGCAGCTTAGAATCGTGGGCTAGCGTGGAGACCCAGTACTTC.

This rearrangement joins TRBV5-8 to TRBJ2-5; 7 bases line up with TRBD1. The CDR3 is 17 amino acids. Looked up from germline, CDR1 is SGHTS and CDR2 is YDEGEE. The J segment lost 1 base and the V segment lost 1 base, leaving 10 bases of the junction unmatched. The CDR3 region has the DNA TGTGCCAGCAGCTTGATGTTTTCCAGGGGGTTCCAAGAGACCCAGTACTTC. Translating gives CASSLMFSRGFQETQYF.

The chain employs TRBV19 and TRBJ1-2, with a weak D call TRBD1 (5 bases). Germline assignment: CDR1 LNHDA and CDR2 SQIVND (reference sequence). V was clipped by 8 bases and J by 7 bases, with 11 bases between them. CDR3 size: 11 residues. CDR3 nucleotides: TGTGCCAGTGCCCAGGGACGTGGCTACACCTTC. This encodes CASAQGRGYTF.

The J gene is TRBJ2-1, the V gene TRBV30; TRBD2 agrees at 8 bases. There are 14 residues in the CDR3. The V segment lost 6 bases and the J segment 0 bases; nucleotides outside the gene matches: 4. Germline loops: CDR1 GTSNPN, CDR2 SVGIG (reference sequence). The CDR3 is CACLSGVSYNEQFF. The CDR3 DNA sequence: TGTGCCTGCCTTAGCGGGGTCTCCTACAATGAGCAGTTCTTC.

This clone occurred a few times. V usage is TRBV7-8 and J usage is TRBJ1-5, with TRBD1 identical over 8 bases. V trimming: 5 bases; J trimming: 5 bases; junction bases outside the gene matches: 8. The CDR3 covers 15 residues. CDR1 and CDR2 (germline): SGHVS, FQNEAQ. The CDR3, as DNA: TGTGCCAGCAGCCAGGGGGCAGGGGGCCATCAGCCCCAGCATTTT. It specifies CASSQGAGGHQPQHF. The complete variable domain, with remaining parts taken from reference TRBV7-8 and TRBJ1-5, reads GAGVSQSPRYKVAKRGQDVALRCDPISGHVSLFWYQQALGQGPEFLTYFQNEAQLDKSGLPSDRFFAERPEGSVSTLKIQRTQQEDSAVYLCASSQGAGGHQPQHFGDGTRLSIL.